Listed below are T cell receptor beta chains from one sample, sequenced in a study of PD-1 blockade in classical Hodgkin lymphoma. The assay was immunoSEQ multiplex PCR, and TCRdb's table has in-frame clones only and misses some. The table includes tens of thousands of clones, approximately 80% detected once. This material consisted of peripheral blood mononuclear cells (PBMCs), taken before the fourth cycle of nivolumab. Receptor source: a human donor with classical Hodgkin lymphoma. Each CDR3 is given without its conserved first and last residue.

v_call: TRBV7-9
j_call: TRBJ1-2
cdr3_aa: ASSPSGTVGGYT

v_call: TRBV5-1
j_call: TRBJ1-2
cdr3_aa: ASSGEIGFGYT

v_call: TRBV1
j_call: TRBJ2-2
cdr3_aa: TSSQERGGEHRRELF

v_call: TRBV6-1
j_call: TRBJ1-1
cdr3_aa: ASSERGLGNTEAF

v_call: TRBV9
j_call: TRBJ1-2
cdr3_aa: ASSVDPQGVYGYT

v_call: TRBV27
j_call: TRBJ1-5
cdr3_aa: ASARKDSNQPQH

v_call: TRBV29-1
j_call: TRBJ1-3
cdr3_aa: SAGQESGNTIY

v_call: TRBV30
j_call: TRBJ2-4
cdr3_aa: AWSVGQGRDIQY

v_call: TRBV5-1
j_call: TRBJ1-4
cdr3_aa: ASSWTNGEKLF

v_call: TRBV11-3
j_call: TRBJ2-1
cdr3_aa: ASSLGLAGGPGEQF

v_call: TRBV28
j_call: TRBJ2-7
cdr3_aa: ASRSWILDNEQY

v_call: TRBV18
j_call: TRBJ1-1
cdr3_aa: ASSGYFGTTEAF

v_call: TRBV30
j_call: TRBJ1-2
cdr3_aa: AWGRTDNYGYT

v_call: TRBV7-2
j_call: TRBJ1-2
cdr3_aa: ASSSNQGAGGYT

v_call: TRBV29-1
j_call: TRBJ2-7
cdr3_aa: SVGVRAGRNEQY

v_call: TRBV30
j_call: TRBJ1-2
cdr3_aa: AWSVLAGPRYGYT

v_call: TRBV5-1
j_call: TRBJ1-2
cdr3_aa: ASSLGSSSTSNYGYT

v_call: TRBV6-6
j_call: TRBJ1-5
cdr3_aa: ASSYPSAGAQPQH

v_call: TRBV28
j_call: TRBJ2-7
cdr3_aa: ASSFPTLDRRYEQY